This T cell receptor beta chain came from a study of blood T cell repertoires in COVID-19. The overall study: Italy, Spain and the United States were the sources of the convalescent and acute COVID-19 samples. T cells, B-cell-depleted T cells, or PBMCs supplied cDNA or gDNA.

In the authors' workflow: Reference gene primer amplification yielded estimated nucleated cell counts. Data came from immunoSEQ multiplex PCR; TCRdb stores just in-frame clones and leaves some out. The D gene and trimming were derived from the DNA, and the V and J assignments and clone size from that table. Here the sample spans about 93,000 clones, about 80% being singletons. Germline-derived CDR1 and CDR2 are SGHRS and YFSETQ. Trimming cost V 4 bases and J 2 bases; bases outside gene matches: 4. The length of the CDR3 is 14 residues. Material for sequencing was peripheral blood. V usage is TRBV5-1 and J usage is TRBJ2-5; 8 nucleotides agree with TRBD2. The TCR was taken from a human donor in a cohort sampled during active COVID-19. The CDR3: CASSPPGGQETQYF. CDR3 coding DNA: TGCGCCAGCAGCCCGCCGGGGGGGCAAGAGACCCAGTACTTC.